These T cell receptor beta chains were read from a single sample in a study of blood T cells in healthy people across ages. TCRdb re-called the 5' RACE reads with MiXCR, one entry per CDR3 protein. The sample contains about a million distinct CDR3 sequences, roughly 51% of which appear only once. Sequencing was performed on blood. Receptor source: a woman in her sixties or seventies in good health. Both conserved end residues are part of each CDR3. The order of the fields is J gene, D gene, CDR3 length, V gene, clone size, CDR3 protein, CDR3 DNA. A D gene is named only where the DNA matches it firmly. Only some rows state a clone size, as once, few, many or a class for expanded clones.

J: TRBJ2-1
D: .
length: 13
V: TRBV27
size: .
CDR3: CASSYRGTGGQFF
DNA: TGTGCCAGCAGTTATCGCGGGACCGGGGGGCAGTTCTTC

J: TRBJ2-3
D: .
length: 16
V: TRBV10-3
size: .
CDR3: CAISGKGGPSTDTQYF
DNA: TGTGCCATCAGTGGTAAAGGGGGACCCTCCACAGATACGCAGTATTTT

J: TRBJ1-2
D: TRBD1
length: 15
V: TRBV4-3
size: once
CDR3: CASSQGDRGSYGYTF
DNA: TGCGCCAGCAGCCAAGGGGACAGGGGAAGCTATGGCTACACCTTC

J: TRBJ2-3
D: .
length: 15
V: TRBV3-1
size: .
CDR3: CASSQDPSSTDTQYF
DNA: TGTGCCAGCAGCCAAGATCCATCTAGCACAGATACGCAGTATTTT

J: TRBJ2-3
D: TRBD2
length: 16
V: TRBV5-4
size: .
CDR3: CASSIDSGRDPDTQYF
DNA: TGTGCCAGCAGCATAGACAGCGGGAGGGACCCAGATACGCAGTATTTT

J: TRBJ2-7
D: .
length: 13
V: TRBV25-1
size: .
CDR3: CASNGGRIHEQYF
DNA: TGTGCCAGCAACGGGGGGCGCATCCACGAGCAGTACTTC

J: TRBJ2-5
D: .
length: 11
V: TRBV28
size: .
CDR3: CASSLNREQYF
DNA: TGTGCCAGCAGTCTGAACCGGGAGCAGTACTTC

J: TRBJ2-1
D: TRBD2
length: 18
V: TRBV6-5
size: many
CDR3: CASSSTSGGGSSYNEQFF
DNA: TGTGCCAGCAGTTCGACTAGCGGGGGGGGCAGCTCCTACAATGAGCAGTTCTTC

J: TRBJ2-7
D: .
length: 14
V: TRBV7-2
size: many
CDR3: CASSLGGGTYEQYF
DNA: TGTGCCAGCAGTTTAGGAGGGGGCACCTACGAGCAGTACTTC

J: TRBJ2-5
D: .
length: 14
V: TRBV7-2
size: few
CDR3: CASSLMAGRETQYF
DNA: TGTGCCAGCAGCTTAATGGCAGGGCGAGAGACCCAGTACTTC

J: TRBJ2-7
D: .
length: 12
V: TRBV4-1
size: .
CDR3: CASSKSPYEQYF
DNA: TGCGCCAGCAGCAAATCCCCCTACGAGCAGTACTTC

J: TRBJ1-1
D: .
length: 15
V: TRBV24-1
size: .
CDR3: CATSGATGLGTEAFF
DNA: TGTGCCACCAGTGGCGCTACAGGGCTGGGCACTGAAGCTTTCTTT

J: TRBJ2-7
D: .
length: 14
V: TRBV28
size: few
CDR3: CASRRQAPPYEQYF
DNA: TGTGCCAGCAGGCGACAGGCCCCCCCCTACGAGCAGTACTTC

J: TRBJ2-7
D: .
length: 16
V: TRBV20-1
size: .
CDR3: CSAQGSPGRAAYEQYF
DNA: TGCAGTGCGCAGGGTAGCCCCGGACGGGCAGCCTACGAGCAGTACTTC

J: TRBJ2-1
D: .
length: 15
V: TRBV11-2
size: few
CDR3: CASSRSGPTYNEQFF
DNA: TGTGCCAGCAGCAGGAGCGGGCCAACCTACAATGAGCAGTTCTTC

J: TRBJ2-5
D: .
length: 15
V: TRBV5-1
size: .
CDR3: CASSLTAGAQETQYF
DNA: TGCGCCAGCAGCTTGACAGCAGGGGCCCAAGAGACCCAGTACTTC

J: TRBJ1-2
D: TRBD1
length: 15
V: TRBV5-1
size: few
CDR3: CASSSTGTGGYGYTF
DNA: TGCGCCAGCAGCTCAACCGGGACAGGAGGGTATGGCTACACCTTC

J: TRBJ2-7
D: TRBD2
length: 14
V: TRBV7-9
size: .
CDR3: CASSLGGGVYEQYF
DNA: TGTGCCAGCAGCTTAGGGGGAGGGGTCTACGAGCAGTACTTC

J: TRBJ2-5
D: .
length: 15
V: TRBV10-3
size: .
CDR3: CAISESNGAGETQYF
DNA: TGTGCCATCAGTGAGTCGAATGGGGCCGGGGAGACCCAGTACTTC

J: TRBJ2-5
D: .
length: 18
V: TRBV9
size: once
CDR3: CAGSVDIPGRLFSETQYF
DNA: TGTGCCGGCAGCGTAGATATCCCGGGACGCCTTTTTTCGGAGACCCAGTACTTC

J: TRBJ2-3
D: TRBD2
length: 19
V: TRBV7-6
size: .
CDR3: CASSWSPSGSFSKTDTQYF
DNA: TGTGCCAGCAGCTGGAGTCCTAGCGGGAGCTTTTCAAAGACAGATACGCAGTATTTT

J: TRBJ2-6
D: TRBD2
length: 17
V: TRBV29-1
size: many
CDR3: CSVAGEKGISGANVLTF
DNA: TGCAGCGTGGCGGGAGAGAAGGGGATCTCTGGGGCCAACGTCCTGACTTTC

J: TRBJ1-5
D: TRBD1
length: 13
V: TRBV5-1
size: .
CDR3: CASSGDSGQPQHF
DNA: TGCGCCAGCAGCGGGGACAGCGGCCAGCCCCAGCATTTT

J: TRBJ2-5
D: .
length: 12
V: TRBV7-9
size: .
CDR3: CASGGGVETQYF
DNA: TGTGCCAGCGGAGGAGGGGTAGAGACCCAGTACTTC

J: TRBJ2-5
D: .
length: 15
V: TRBV6-6
size: .
CDR3: CASSYVGQRLETQYF
DNA: TGTGCCAGCAGTTACGTTGGGCAGCGTTTGGAGACCCAGTACTTC

J: TRBJ2-7
D: TRBD2
length: 13
V: TRBV5-1
size: few
CDR3: CASRREIVNEQYF
DNA: TGCGCCAGCAGGCGGGAGATCGTCAACGAGCAGTACTTC

J: TRBJ2-7
D: .
length: 14
V: TRBV20-1
size: .
CDR3: CSALQGGKICEQYF
DNA: TGCAGTGCTCTCCAGGGGGGGAAAATCTGCGAGCAGTACTTC

J: TRBJ2-2
D: .
length: 15
V: TRBV6-4
size: .
CDR3: CASSDSWDNTGELFF
DNA: TGTGCCAGCAGTGACTCTTGGGATAACACCGGGGAGCTGTTTTTT

J: TRBJ2-3
D: .
length: 16
V: TRBV7-9
size: .
CDR3: CASSLGGQGGTDTQYF
DNA: TGTGCCAGCAGCTTGGGCGGGCAAGGTGGAACAGATACGCAGTATTTT

J: TRBJ1-2
D: .
length: 12
V: TRBV12-3/TRBV12-4
size: .
CDR3: CASTATGYGYTF
DNA: TGTGCCAGCACCGCGACAGGTTACGGCTACACCTTC

J: TRBJ2-3
D: TRBD2
length: 15
V: TRBV6-2/TRBV6-3
size: few
CDR3: CASSYSSGRVDTQYF
DNA: TGTGCCAGCAGTTACTCTAGCGGGAGAGTAGATACGCAGTATTTT

J: TRBJ2-1
D: TRBD2
length: 16
V: TRBV7-3
size: .
CDR3: CASSSQTSGRNNEQFF
DNA: TGTGCCAGCAGCTCACAGACTAGCGGGAGGAACAATGAGCAGTTCTTC

J: TRBJ2-3
D: TRBD2
length: 14
V: TRBV5-1
size: .
CDR3: CASRKRGDTDTQYF
DNA: TGCGCCAGCAGAAAGCGGGGGGACACAGATACGCAGTATTTT

J: TRBJ2-7
D: TRBD1
length: 15
V: TRBV20-1
size: .
CDR3: CSARDARGQGNEQYF
DNA: TGCAGTGCTAGAGATGCCAGGGGGCAGGGAAACGAGCAGTACTTC